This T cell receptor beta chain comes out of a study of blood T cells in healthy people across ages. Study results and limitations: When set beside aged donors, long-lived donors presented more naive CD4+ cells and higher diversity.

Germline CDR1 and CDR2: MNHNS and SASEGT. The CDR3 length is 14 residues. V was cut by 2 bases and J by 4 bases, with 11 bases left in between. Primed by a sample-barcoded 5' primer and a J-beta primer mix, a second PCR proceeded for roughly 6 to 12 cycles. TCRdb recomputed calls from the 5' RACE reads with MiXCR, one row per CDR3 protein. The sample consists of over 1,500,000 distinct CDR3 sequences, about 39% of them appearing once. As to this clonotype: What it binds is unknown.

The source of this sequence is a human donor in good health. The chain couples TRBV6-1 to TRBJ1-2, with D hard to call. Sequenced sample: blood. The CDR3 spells CASSEPPRLYGYTF. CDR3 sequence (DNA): TGTGCCAGCAGTGAACCCCCTCGACTCTATGGCTACACCTTC.